This is a list of T cell receptor beta chains from one sample in a study of PD-1 blockade in classical Hodgkin lymphoma. Profiled with immunoSEQ multiplex PCR; TCRdb holds only in-frame clones, not every one. The sample lists more than 90,000 clones, around 80% occurring once. The input for sequencing was peripheral blood mononuclear cells (PBMCs), taken before the fourth cycle of nivolumab. Every receptor here comes from a human donor with classical Hodgkin lymphoma. Each CDR3 is given with its conserved first and last residue. The D gene is left open where the match is weak. Not every row has a clone size; where given, it reads once, few, many or a size class.

J	size	D	V	CDR3	DNA
TRBJ2-5	NA	NA	TRBV7-2	CASSLEARAETQYF	TGTGCCAGCAGCTTAGAAGCGAGGGCAGAGACCCAGTACTTC
TRBJ2-7	NA	TRBD2	TRBV5-1	CASSFGGTAYEQYF	TGCGCCAGCAGCTTCGGGGGGACGGCCTACGAGCAGTACTTC
TRBJ2-1	NA	NA	TRBV9	CASSVVGTDNEQFF	TGTGCCAGCAGCGTAGTAGGAACCGACAATGAGCAGTTCTTC
TRBJ1-5	NA	NA	TRBV7-2	CASSLGALTLNQPQHF	TGTGCCAGCAGCCTAGGGGCCCTCACCCTAAATCAGCCCCAGCATTTT
TRBJ2-3	once	NA	TRBV9	CASSNAGTDTQYF	TGTGCCAGCAGCAATGCAGGCACAGATACGCAGTATTTT
TRBJ2-5	NA	NA	TRBV10-3	CAISVGIQETQYF	TGTGCCATCAGTGTTGGGATCCAAGAGACCCAGTACTTC
TRBJ2-1	few	TRBD1	TRBV7-2	CASSLDRGTYNEQFF	TGTGCCAGCAGCTTAGACAGGGGAACGTACAATGAGCAGTTCTTC
TRBJ2-1	NA	TRBD1	TRBV6-5	CASSYHLDRGRDEQFF	TGTGCCAGCAGTTACCACCTGGACAGGGGTAGAGATGAGCAGTTCTTC
TRBJ1-2	NA	NA	TRBV4-3	CASSQAWGAEYGYTF	TGCGCCAGCAGCCAAGCCTGGGGGGCTGAGTATGGCTACACCTTC
TRBJ2-3	few	TRBD2	TRBV4-1	CASSRSGALTDTQYF	TGCGCCAGCAGCCGGAGCGGGGCACTCACAGATACGCAGTATTTT
TRBJ2-1	NA	TRBD1	TRBV28	CASSFPGGWFF	TGTGCCAGCAGTTTCCCAGGGGGCTGGTTCTTC
TRBJ2-5	NA	NA	TRBV6-6	CASSYSAETQYF	TGTGCCAGCAGTTACTCAGCGGAGACCCAGTACTTC
TRBJ2-7	NA	TRBD2	TRBV30	CAWSSGLFYYEQYF	TGTGCCTGGAGTTCGGGACTATTTTACTACGAGCAGTACTTC
TRBJ1-1	once	TRBD1	TRBV5-4	CASSFTGGTEAFF	TGTGCCAGCAGTTTTACAGGGGGCACTGAAGCTTTCTTT
TRBJ2-6	NA	TRBD1	TRBV7-6	CASGPGQGSSGANVLTF	TGTGCCAGCGGACCGGGACAGGGGAGCTCTGGGGCCAACGTCCTGACTTTC
TRBJ1-1	NA	NA	TRBV6-1	CASSEAGGGTEAFF	TGTGCCAGCAGTGAAGCGGGGGGGGGCACTGAAGCTTTCTTT
TRBJ1-2	NA	NA	TRBV5-5	CASSLDRRGEGYTF	TGTGCCAGCAGCTTGGACAGGAGGGGAGAAGGCTACACCTTC
TRBJ1-4	NA	NA	TRBV6-6	CASTRTGSRNEKLFF	TGTGCCAGCACCCGTACAGGCTCGAGAAATGAAAAACTGTTTTTT
TRBJ1-6	NA	NA	TRBV18	CASSPQAGETSPLHF	TGTGCCAGCTCACCCCAGGCAGGGGAGACCTCACCCCTCCACTTT
TRBJ2-5	NA	TRBD2	TRBV28	CASSFPTSGRFKETQYF	TGTGCCAGCAGTTTCCCGACTAGCGGGAGGTTCAAAGAGACCCAGTACTTC
TRBJ2-5	NA	TRBD2	TRBV11-1	CASSPRASGDQETQYF	TGTGCCAGCAGCCCGAGGGCTAGCGGGGACCAAGAGACCCAGTACTTC
TRBJ1-5	NA	NA	TRBV9	CASSVGGDSNQPQHF	TGTGCCAGCAGCGTAGGAGGGGATAGCAATCAGCCCCAGCATTTT
TRBJ1-1	NA	NA	TRBV29-1	CSVVSETSNTEAFF	TGCAGCGTTGTGTCCGAGACTAGTAACACTGAAGCTTTCTTT
TRBJ1-4	NA	TRBD1	TRBV4-1	CASSPRDRENEKLFF	TGCGCCAGCAGCCCCCGGGACAGGGAAAATGAAAAACTGTTTTTT
TRBJ1-6	NA	NA	TRBV5-4	CASSLKGTYNSPLHF	TGTGCCAGCAGCTTGAAGGGGACCTATAATTCACCCCTCCACTTT
TRBJ1-2	NA	TRBD1	TRBV6-1	CASSEFGQGGYGYTF	TGTGCCAGCAGTGAATTCGGACAGGGGGGCTATGGCTACACCTTC
TRBJ2-7	NA	NA	TRBV4-2	CASSPGGYYEQYF	TGTGCCAGCAGCCCCGGCGGCTACTACGAGCAGTACTTC
TRBJ2-3	NA	TRBD1	TRBV5-4	CASNPRGSPTDTQYF	TGTGCCAGCAACCCCAGGGGGTCACCCACAGATACGCAGTATTTT
TRBJ2-2	NA	NA	TRBV5-1	CASSLARPPAGELFF	TGCGCCAGCAGCTTGGCCCGACCACCGGCCGGGGAGCTGTTTTTT
TRBJ2-7	few	NA	TRBV5-8	CASSLGSSYEQYF	TGTGCCAGCAGCTTGGGGAGCTCCTACGAGCAGTACTTC
TRBJ2-2	NA	TRBD1	TRBV19	CASTGTGGGELFF	TGTGCCAGTACCGGGACAGGCGGCGGGGAGCTGTTTTTT
TRBJ2-5	NA	NA	TRBV18	CASSPVGGEWETQYF	TGTGCCAGCTCACCGGTCGGAGGGGAGTGGGAGACCCAGTACTTC
TRBJ2-5	NA	NA	TRBV19	CASSSLRNDRYQETQYF	TGTGCCAGTAGCAGCCTGAGGAACGACAGGTACCAAGAGACCCAGTACTTC
TRBJ1-4	NA	TRBD1	TRBV4-3	CASSRDRGQGNEKLFF	TGCGCCAGCAGCCGGGATAGGGGACAGGGAAATGAAAAACTGTTTTTT
TRBJ2-3	NA	TRBD2	TRBV5-1	CASSFTSGGTDTQYF	TGCGCCAGCAGCTTTACTAGCGGGGGAACAGATACGCAGTATTTT
TRBJ1-1	NA	TRBD1	TRBV19	CASSTRDRAAEAFF	TGTGCCAGTAGTACCCGTGACAGGGCGGCTGAAGCTTTCTTT
TRBJ2-7	NA	NA	TRBV9	CASSVVPGLSYEQYF	TGTGCCAGCAGCGTAGTTCCAGGTCTATCCTACGAGCAGTACTTC
TRBJ2-5	NA	NA	TRBV7-7	CASSLWGGGETQYF	TGTGCCAGCAGCTTATGGGGAGGTGGGGAGACCCAGTACTTC
TRBJ2-1	once	TRBD1	TRBV6-5	CASSPRQGAWNEQFF	TGTGCCAGCAGTCCCAGACAGGGGGCGTGGAATGAGCAGTTCTTC
TRBJ1-2	NA	NA	TRBV6-5	CASSYSTGGSGYTF	TGTGCCAGCAGTTACTCGACCGGGGGCAGCGGCTACACCTTC
TRBJ2-5	NA	NA	TRBV12-1	CASSSSQTQYF	TGTGCCAGCAGCTCCTCGCAGACCCAGTACTTC
TRBJ2-5	few	NA	TRBV20-1	CSARVGETQYF	TGCAGTGCTAGAGTGGGGGAGACCCAGTACTTC